This record covers a single TCR beta chain. Its antigen specificity is not known. Base qualities are not recorded, but no much larger clone differs from it by a single base. The germline V gene sets CDR1 to MGHRA and CDR2 to YSYEKL. The CDR3 sequence holds 17 residues, the cysteine and phenylalanine included. Of all the DNA, just the CDR3 is kept, 51 bases in frame from base 1. Relative to germline, V is missing 1 base and J is missing 1 base, with 5 bases of the junction outside any gene match. This specimen's time point label, per the study, means: cells obtained before transplantation from donor or recipient. CD3+CD4+ and CD3+CD8+ populations were FACS-sorted from unstimulated pre-transplant donor and recipient cells taken from spleen or lymph nodes. These data belong to a study of graft-versus-host responses after intestinal transplantation (dated by TCRdb to the early 2020s). For the wider study: Multivisceral, liver-intestinal, or isolated intestinal transplants were received by the recipients. Every recipient was given anti-thymocyte globulin induction, followed by approximately 3 years of maintenance tacrolimus and steroids. After intestinal transplantation, graft-versus-host and host-versus-graft alloreactive T cell clones in the graft, circulation and bone marrow were tracked using bulk TCR-beta CDR3 sequencing. To identify alloreactive clones, pre-transplant mixed lymphocyte reaction products were sequenced and compared with unstimulated pre-transplant donor and recipient T cells. The cohort enrolled about two dozen intestinal transplant recipients including one retransplant, and 3 patients lacking pretransplant specimens were excluded. Donor T cell macrochimerism was defined as a peak of at least 4% donor T cells among recipient peripheral blood mononuclear cells. Instead of going to the commercial service, samples from a few later patients were sequenced in-house on an Illumina MiSeq and processed with MiXCR.

What the study reported, not specific to this receptor: GvH clones turned up in recipient bone marrow, with some appearing earlier in ileal mucosa or blood, a pattern consistent with an intestinal mucosal origin. Early after transplant, peak levels of circulating GvH clones were found to be associated with declines in HvG clones. The relatively low number and heterogeneity of intestinal transplant patients limited the conclusions. In the allografts of patients with donor T cell macrochimerism, GvH to HvG T cell clonal ratios were high.

Library preparation employed the immunoSEQ multiplex PCR assay. For most patients, genomic DNA was isolated with the Qiagen DNeasy Blood and Tissue Kit and shipped frozen to Adaptive Biotechnologies for TCR sequencing. Adaptive Biotechnologies carried out high-throughput TCR-beta CDR3 sequencing of genomic DNA for most patients. As for how the authors treated the data: Adaptive's ImmunoSEQ software was the source of the TCR sequencing data for over 15 patients, while a few other patients were processed with MiXCR and VDJtools. CD4 versus CD8 sorting errors were corrected by removing sequences found in both subsets at a frequency ratio below 5:1. CDR3 nucleotide sequences shared by donor and recipient were removed because the origin of these sequences could not be assigned. At least 2-fold expansion over unstimulated cells and a minimum CFSE-low frequency of 0.002% (template counts) or 0.001% (read counts) were required for clones to be classified as alloreactive. Mappable clones were those detected in sequenced pre-transplant spleen, lymph node, or MLR CFSE-low populations of the donor or recipient. The cumulative frequency of alloreactive clones was calculated as a percentage of all sequences, weighted by copy number. TCRdb limited this immuneACCESS table to in-frame rearrangements with V and J called. A share of clones is missing; checked studies link under half to unresolved V genes, and the rest is unexplained. V and J calls and clone size are those listed in that table; D and trimming were worked out from the DNA. The sample has under 150,000 clones on record, roughly 95% of them singletons. The top ten clonotypes cover 2.5% to 3.5% of the sample.

This receptor chain uses TRBV4-1 and TRBJ2-1, with 9 middle bases fitting TRBD2. The source was unstimulated CD8+ T cells sorted from spleen or lymph node cells, collected before intestinal transplant. This TCR came from a human donor who received an intestinal transplant. The sequenced DNA is TGCGCCAGCAGCCAAGCTCGGCTAGCGGGGTCCTACAATGAGCAGTTCTTC. Its coded protein is CASSQARLAGSYNEQFF.